This TCR beta chain came from a study of blood T cells in healthy people across ages. A second about 7 to 11 cycle PCR used barcoded and J-beta primers. Via MiXCR, TCRdb re-called the 5' RACE reads, giving one row per CDR3 protein. The sample yields more than 700,000 distinct CDR3 sequences, 53% seen once. Trimming removed 5 bases from V and 14 bases from J; junction bases left unmatched: 19. Germline V gene lookup returns CDR1 DFQATT and CDR2 SNEGSKA (reference sequence). The CDR3 is 15 residues long. Input material: blood. This TCR derives from an older man in good health. The chain uses TRBV20-1 and TRBJ2-3; 10 nucleotides align to TRBD2. CDR3 nucleotide sequence: TGCAGTGCTTCGCAAATCCCTAGCGGGAGAAGATACGCGTATTTT. It specifies CSASQIPSGRRYAYF.